Following are 18 T cell receptor beta chains from one sample sequenced in a study of T-cell reconstitution after alpha-beta-depleted transplantation in children. Preparation of the TCRbeta library used unique molecular identifiers. TCRdb used MiXCR to reprocess the PCR reads, holding one entry per CDR3 protein. The sample holds some 120,000 distinct CDR3 sequences, over 9% seen once. Sequencing used PBMCs, obtained before TCRalphabeta/CD19-depleted stem cell transplant. These receptors were obtained from a boy younger than 10 with acute lymphoblastic leukemia, due to receive a stem cell transplant.

The V gene is TRBV20-1, the J gene TRBJ2-3, with D tentatively TRBD1 (6 bases). CDR1 and CDR2 (germline): DFQATT, SNEGSKA (reference sequence). The CDR3 spans 13 residues. In DNA, the CDR3 is TGCAGACCTCTCCAGGGGAGCACAGATACGCAGTATTTT. Translated: CRPLQGSTDTQYF.

This clonotype was picked up a small number of times. The chain couples TRBV29-1 to TRBJ1-1; the D is unclear. Germline V lookup: CDR1 SQVTM, CDR2 ANQGSEA. Trimming removed 7 bases from V and 0 bases from J, with 21 bases in between. This CDR3 has 16 amino acids. The CDR3 DNA reads TGCAGCGCCAGAATAAGGACGGACCGCATGAACACTGAAGCTTTCTTT. Protein: CSARIRTDRMNTEAFF. Drawing the rest from reference TRBV29-1 and TRBJ1-1, the complete variable domain is SAVISQKPSRDICQRGTSLTIQCQVDSQVTMMFWYRQQPGQSLTLIATANQGSEATYESGFVIDKFPISRPNLTFSTLTVSNMSPEDSSIYLCSARIRTDRMNTEAFFGQGTRLTVV.

This clonotype has only a few counts. A read error may account for a junction end that differs from germline. The V and J genes are TRBV7-2 and TRBJ2-1, with D perhaps TRBD2 (6 bases). Germline V gene data show CDR1 as SGHTA and CDR2 as FQGNSA. CDR3 size: 14 residues. CDR3 coding DNA: TGTTCCAGCAGCCTCTCCGGGAGCTACAATGAGCAGTTCTTC. It codes for CSSSLSGSYNEQFF.

This clonotype came up a few times. The chain carries TRBV6-5 and TRBJ1-5; 11 nucleotides match TRBD1. The CDR3 contains 18 residues. The germline V gene has CDR1 MNHEY and CDR2 SVGAGI. The trim removed 4 bases at V and 6 bases at J, leaving 14 bases unmatched. CDR3 in amino acids: CASSSPGQGGRVGQPQHF. The CDR3 bases are TGTGCCAGCAGTTCCCCGGGACAGGGGGGAAGAGTAGGTCAGCCCCAGCATTTT.

In its sample, this clonotype was seen many times. The rearrangement joins TRBV5-6 to TRBJ2-3; D unresolved. The CDR3 is 11 residues long. V gave up 4 bases and J gave up 2 bases, with 2 bases separating them. CDR1 is SGHDT and CDR2 is YYEEEE in the germline V gene. Written as DNA, the CDR3 is TGTGCCAGCAGCATCACAGATACGCAGTATTTT. Its translation: CASSITDTQYF.

The J gene is TRBJ2-1, the V gene TRBV20-1, with TRBD2 matching over 16 bases. V dropped 5 bases and J dropped 9; count of bases not matched to a gene: 7. The V gene's germline CDR1 is DFQATT and CDR2 SNEGSKA (reference sequence). The CDR3 covers 15 residues. The CDR3 loop reads CSALGTSGRATEQFF. CDR3 nucleotide sequence: TGCAGTGCTCTGGGGACTAGCGGGAGGGCCACTGAGCAGTTCTTC.

V gene TRBV6-1 combines with J gene TRBJ1-5; perhaps TRBD1 as D (5 bases). Looked up from germline, CDR1 is MNHNS and CDR2 is SASEGT. Trimming took off 7 bases at V and 0 bases at J, with 10 bases between the two ends. This CDR3 region has 14 residues. The DNA of the CDR3 is TGTGCCAGCAAAGGGGAATATAGCAATCAGCCCCAGCATTTT. Translated, it gives CASKGEYSNQPQHF.

The chain has TRBV28 and TRBJ2-7; D gene ambiguous. With 8 bases removed from V and 0 bases from J, the gap between germline ends came to 5 bases. From germline, CDR1 is MDHEN and CDR2 SYDVKM. The CDR3 totals 11 residues. CDR3 sequence reads: CASADSYEQYF. The CDR3, as DNA: TGTGCCAGCGCGGACTCCTACGAGCAGTACTTC.

This clonotype turned up a few times. The chain recombines TRBV6-5 with TRBJ1-5; weak D call: TRBD1 (5 bases). Trimming pared 6 bases from V and 5 bases from J, leaving 26 bases between. The CDR3 contains 18 residues. The germline V gene encodes CDR1 MNHEY and CDR2 SVGAGI. The CDR3 DNA is TGTGCCAGCAGCATCAAATATGAGCGAGGGGCGAGGGATCAGCCCCAGCATTTT. Amino acid sequence: CASSIKYERGARDQPQHF.

This clonotype turned up a few times. The rearrangement uses TRBV5-1 and TRBJ2-7; D may be TRBD2 (5 bases). Germline CDR1 reads SGHRS; CDR2 reads YFSETQ. Trimming shortened V by 3 bases and J by 2 bases, and 15 bases separated the two germline ends. The CDR3 is 15 amino acids. CDR3: CASSSGSSSTYEQYF. The CDR3 DNA follows: TGCGCCAGCAGCTCAGGCTCTAGCTCTACCTACGAGCAGTACTTC.

The DNA of the CDR3 is TGCAGTGCTAGAGAGCCGGGACTAGCGGAAGCACGAGAGACCCAGTACTTC. Encoded protein: CSAREPGLAEARETQYF. The chain combines TRBV20-1 with TRBJ2-5; 11 bases match TRBD2. V shed 0 bases, J shed 4 bases, and the junction held 10 bases outside the gene matches. The CDR3 has 17 residues. CDR1 is DFQATT, CDR2 SNEGSKA, per germline (reference sequence).

This clonotype has only a few counts. The V and J genes are TRBV7-8 and TRBJ2-1, with TRBD1 identical over 10 bases. The V segment lost 5 bases and the J segment 3 bases; nucleotides outside the gene matches: 4. Germline V CDR1 and CDR2: SGHVS, FQNEAQ. The CDR3 is 15 amino acids. The chain's CDR3 is CASSPGTGVYNEQFF. In nucleotides, the CDR3 is TGTGCCAGCAGCCCGGGGACAGGGGTCTACAATGAGCAGTTCTTC.

This clonotype occurred a few times. The chain is built from TRBV13 and TRBJ2-1; TRBD1 matches 8 bases. CDR1 PRHDT and CDR2 FYEKMQ come from the germline V gene (reference sequence). J gave up 6 bases and V 4 bases, and 5 bases lay outside the gene matches. CDR3 length: 14 amino acids. The CDR3 coding sequence is TGTGCCAGCAGCTCCGGACAGGGTATCAATGAGCAGTTCTTC. It specifies CASSSGQGINEQFF.

The gene calls are TRBV20-1 and TRBJ2-7; TRBD2 matches 11 bases. Trimming cost V 5 bases and J 0 bases; bases outside gene matches: 3. Germline V gene data show CDR1 as DFQATT and CDR2 as SNEGSKA (reference sequence). The CDR3 is 14 amino acids. CDR3 region: CSADLAGGSYEQYF. CDR3 nucleotides: TGCAGTGCTGACCTAGCGGGAGGCTCCTACGAGCAGTACTTC.

This clonotype appeared a few times. The chain has TRBV5-1 and TRBJ2-2; D is perhaps TRBD1 (6 bases). The CDR3 sequence is 13 residues long. In germline, CDR1 is SGHRS, CDR2 YFSETQ. The ends were cut back, 7 bases at V and 7 bases at J, with 14 bases in the middle. Here the CDR3 reads CASSTGTGGELFF. In DNA, the CDR3 is TGCGCCAGCTCTACAGGGACGGGCGGGGAGCTGTTTTTT.

The V gene is TRBV3-1, the J gene TRBJ2-1; D is undetermined. The CDR3 runs to 15 residues. Trimming took 2 bases from V and 6 from J, leaving 14 bases between them. The V gene's germline CDR1 is LGHDT and CDR2 YNNKEL (reference sequence). In DNA form, the CDR3 reads TGTGCCAGCAGCCAAAGAGTAGATCGGCGCAATGAGCAGTTCTTC. This codes for CASSQRVDRRNEQFF.

This clonotype was recorded a few times. V gene TRBV20-1 combines with J gene TRBJ1-6; unclear D gene. Trimming shortened V by 0 bases and J by 9 bases, and 15 bases separated the two germline ends. CDR1 and CDR2 (germline): DFQATT, SNEGSKA (reference sequence). This CDR3 comprises 15 residues. CDR3 sequence reads: CSARDVGEGSSPLHF. CDR3 sequence (DNA): TGCAGTGCTAGAGATGTCGGAGAGGGTAGTTCACCCCTCCACTTT.

This clonotype was detected only a few times. The chain employs TRBV12-3 or TRBV12-4 and TRBJ2-3; perhaps D is TRBD1 or TRBD2 (5 bases each). V was cut by 6 bases and J by 11 bases, with 15 bases left in between. The CDR3 is 12 residues long. The CDR3 region has the DNA TGTGCCAGCAGCCCCACTAGGGGCGAGCAGTATTTT. Its translation: CASSPTRGEQYF.